This is a list of T cell receptor beta chains from one sample in a study of shared clonotypes between healthy human individuals. Data came from immunoSEQ multiplex PCR; TCRdb stores just in-frame clones and leaves some out. The data hold hundreds of thousands of clones, with about 96% observed a single time. Sample: naive CD8+ T cells sorted from blood. The source is a woman aged 25 to 45 in good health. Both conserved end residues are part of each CDR3. The D gene is left open where the match is weak. A row's size may be missing; if present it is once, few, many or a size class.

abundance,d_gene,v_gene,j_gene,CDR3nt,CDR3aa
-,-,TRBV30,TRBJ1-5,TGTGCCTGGAGTGTCGGGCAGGGCGGTCAGCCCCAGCATTTT,CAWSVGQGGQPQHF
-,TRBD2,TRBV7-2,TRBJ2-7,TGTGCCAGCAGCCCACGGACTAGCGGGATACATGAGCAGTACTTC,CASSPRTSGIHEQYF
-,-,TRBV2,TRBJ2-7,TGTGCCAGCAGTGAAGTCTTATCCCTCATTACTGTTTCCTACGAGCAGTACTTC,CASSEVLSLITVSYEQYF
-,-,TRBV14,TRBJ2-7,TGTGCCAGCAGCCAAGATTTAAGTGGCTACGAGCAGTACTTC,CASSQDLSGYEQYF
-,-,TRBV15,TRBJ1-2,TGTGCCACCAGCAGAGATAGGGGATCCAACTATGGCTACACCTTC,CATSRDRGSNYGYTF
-,TRBD2,TRBV27,TRBJ2-7,TGTGCCAGCAGTAAAGCGCTGGGGGGGGTTTTGGACGAGCAGTACTTC,CASSKALGGVLDEQYF
once,TRBD1,TRBV2,TRBJ2-7,TGTGCCAGCCGGACCGGGACAGGACGCTACGAGCAGTACTTC,CASRTGTGRYEQYF
-,-,TRBV30,TRBJ1-1,TGTGCCTGGAGTGTAAGTAGGAACACTGAAGCTTTCTTT,CAWSVSRNTEAFF
-,TRBD1,TRBV4-1,TRBJ2-1,TGCGCCAGCAGCCAAGATGGGCTAGGGGGCCGCAATGAGCAGTTCTTC,CASSQDGLGGRNEQFF
-,-,TRBV15,TRBJ2-7,TGTGCCACCAGCAGAGATATCGAGGGAGAAGGTGTTCGCGAGCAGTACTTC,CATSRDIEGEGVREQYF
once,TRBD1,TRBV19,TRBJ2-7,TGTGCCAGTAGCCTTCGATTAACAGGGGCCTACGAGCAGTACTTC,CASSLRLTGAYEQYF
-,TRBD2,TRBV27,TRBJ2-3,TGTGCCAGCAGTCCCGGGGGGGGGTCTGGGACAGATACGCAGTATTTT,CASSPGGGSGTDTQYF
few,TRBD1,TRBV13,TRBJ1-5,TGTGCCAGCAGCTCCCGGGACAGCCGGCGGGGGGTTAATCAGCCCCAGCATTTT,CASSSRDSRRGVNQPQHF
-,-,TRBV11-2,TRBJ2-2,TGTGCCAGCAGCTCGCCTCTCACCGGGGAGCTGTTTTTT,CASSSPLTGELFF
-,-,TRBV28,TRBJ2-7,TGTGCCACCCGACTGAGCGGCTACGAGCAGTACTTC,CATRLSGYEQYF
-,TRBD2,TRBV28,TRBJ2-1,TGTGCCAGCAGTCTCAGACTAGCGGGAGGGTTTGAGCAGTTCTTC,CASSLRLAGGFEQFF
-,-,TRBV5-1,TRBJ2-3,TGCGCCAGCAGCAATACAGATACGCAGTATTTT,CASSNTDTQYF
-,-,TRBV19,TRBJ2-1,TGTGCCAGTAGTGCCGACCAGAGCTCCTACAATGAGCAGTTCTTC,CASSADQSSYNEQFF
-,-,TRBV4-1,TRBJ2-1,TGCGCCAGCAGCCAAGTATTATCTCAACTCGATGAGCAGTTCTTC,CASSQVLSQLDEQFF
-,-,TRBV7-8,TRBJ2-1,TGTGCCAGCAGCTTAGCTGGCGGCACGACCTACAATGAGCAGTTCTTC,CASSLAGGTTYNEQFF
-,-,TRBV5-4,TRBJ2-5,TGTGCCAGCAGCCCCCCCGAACAAGAGACCCAGTACTTC,CASSPPEQETQYF
-,-,TRBV15,TRBJ2-7,TGTGCCACCAGCAGAGCTAGGGGTAGCTCCTACGAGCAGTACTTC,CATSRARGSSYEQYF
once,TRBD1,TRBV7-9,TRBJ2-7,TGTGCCAGCAGCTCCGCTCCGGGACAGGGCTACGAGCAGTACTTC,CASSSAPGQGYEQYF
-,-,TRBV7-9,TRBJ2-7,TGTGCCAGCAGCTTACCAGGGGATGAATCCTACGAGCAGTACTTC,CASSLPGDESYEQYF
-,TRBD1,TRBV4-1,TRBJ2-4,TGCGCCAGCAGCCGAGGGACAGGGGACTACATTCAGTACTTC,CASSRGTGDYIQYF
-,TRBD2,TRBV9,TRBJ2-3,TGTGCCAGCAGCGTAGCTGGGACTAGCGGGAGGTTGGATACGCAGTATTTT,CASSVAGTSGRLDTQYF
-,TRBD2,TRBV28,TRBJ2-1,TGTGCCAGCAGCGTATCGACTAGCGGGGGCAATGAGCAGTTCTTC,CASSVSTSGGNEQFF
-,-,TRBV5-6,TRBJ1-2,TGTGCCAGCAGCACCTCCACGGGAAACTATGGCTACACCTTC,CASSTSTGNYGYTF
-,-,TRBV5-6,TRBJ2-7,TGTGCCAGCAGCTTGGGAGGGAATACCTACGAGCAGTACTTC,CASSLGGNTYEQYF
-,-,TRBV10-2,TRBJ2-7,TGCGCCAGCAGTGCAACAGGGGAGCAGTACTTC,CASSATGEQYF
-,TRBD2,TRBV19,TRBJ2-7,TGTGCCAGTAGTGCGACTAGCGGGGCAAACTACGAGCAGTACTTC,CASSATSGANYEQYF
once,TRBD2,TRBV7-6,TRBJ2-7,TGTGCCAGCAGCTCCGAACTAGCGGGAGGGCCGGAGGACGAGCAGTACTTC,CASSSELAGGPEDEQYF
-,TRBD2,TRBV5-1,TRBJ2-3,TGCGCCAGCAGCTTGGGCCGGCTAGCGGGAGACTTTAATACGCAGTATTTT,CASSLGRLAGDFNTQYF
-,TRBD1,TRBV29-1,TRBJ2-7,TGCAGCGTTCGACAGGGTATCAACGAGCAGTACTTC,CSVRQGINEQYF
-,-,TRBV5-6,TRBJ2-7,TGTGCCAGCAGCCCTCAGGGGGGCGAGCAGTACTTC,CASSPQGGEQYF
-,-,TRBV9,TRBJ2-1,TGTGCCAGCAGCGTAGTGGCCTATGGTTACAATGAGCAGTTCTTC,CASSVVAYGYNEQFF
once,TRBD2,TRBV28,TRBJ2-1,TGTGCCAGCAGTCCCCTAGCGGGGGAAAATGAGCAGTTCTTC,CASSPLAGENEQFF
-,-,TRBV29-1,TRBJ2-7,TGCAGCGTGGCCCTCGGACCCCGGGGGTCCTACGAGCAGTACTTC,CSVALGPRGSYEQYF
-,-,TRBV12-5,TRBJ1-3,TGTGCTAGTGGTTTGCCCTTACGGGTCAGATCCTCTGGAAACACCATATATTTT,CASGLPLRVRSSGNTIYF